These T cell receptor beta chains were read from a single sample in a study of Ad26.COV2.S vaccination and SARS-CoV-2 variants. Clones were sequenced by immunoSEQ multiplex PCR, and TCRdb holds only the in-frame ones, with some missing. The sample shows roughly 700,000 clones, roughly 90% of them seen only once. The sequencing here drew on peripheral blood, taken in a trial of Ad26.COV2.S vaccine versus placebo. These receptors were obtained from a person aged 18 to 65 who received the Ad26.COV2.S COVID-19 vaccine or a placebo. Each CDR3 is given with its conserved first and last residue. Each record gives: V gene, CDR3 length, J gene, D gene, clone size, CDR3 DNA, CDR3 protein. The D gene is left open where the match is weak. Clone size is not always given. Where it is, it says once, few, many or a class for expanded clones.

v_call: TRBV5-1
cdr3_length: 16
j_call: TRBJ1-4
d_call: .
clone_size: .
cdr3_nt: TGCGCCAGCAGCTTGGCCCCCCAGGGGCGGGATGAAAAACTGTTTTTT
cdr3_aa: CASSLAPQGRDEKLFF

v_call: TRBV7-8
cdr3_length: 15
j_call: TRBJ2-2
d_call: TRBD1
clone_size: .
cdr3_nt: TGTGCCAGCAGCCAAGGACAGGGGGGGACCGGGGAGCTGTTTTTT
cdr3_aa: CASSQGQGGTGELFF

v_call: TRBV5-1
cdr3_length: 15
j_call: TRBJ1-4
d_call: .
clone_size: .
cdr3_nt: TGCGCCAGCAGCTTGGCCGGGCGGGAGCTTCAAAAACTGTTTTTT
cdr3_aa: CASSLAGRELQKLFF

v_call: TRBV11-2
cdr3_length: 15
j_call: TRBJ1-5
d_call: .
clone_size: once
cdr3_nt: TGTGCCAGCAGCTATTCTAGGGGAATCGGTCAGCCCCAGCATTTT
cdr3_aa: CASSYSRGIGQPQHF

v_call: TRBV4-3
cdr3_length: 17
j_call: TRBJ2-5
d_call: TRBD2
clone_size: .
cdr3_nt: TGCGCCAGCAGCCAGGGGGGAGGGGTCTGGGGCCAAGAGACCCAGTACTTC
cdr3_aa: CASSQGGGVWGQETQYF

v_call: TRBV30
cdr3_length: 12
j_call: TRBJ1-2
d_call: .
clone_size: .
cdr3_nt: TGTGCCTGGAGTGTTCCCTTGGGCGGCTACACCTTC
cdr3_aa: CAWSVPLGGYTF

v_call: TRBV27
cdr3_length: 15
j_call: TRBJ2-1
d_call: TRBD1
clone_size: .
cdr3_nt: TGTGCCAGCAGCCTACTGCCGGGACAGGGAATGGAGCAGTTCTTC
cdr3_aa: CASSLLPGQGMEQFF

v_call: TRBV5-1
cdr3_length: 17
j_call: TRBJ2-3
d_call: .
clone_size: .
cdr3_nt: TGCGCCAGCAGCTTGCCCCCCCCGGGACCTGGGGGAGATACGCAGTATTTT
cdr3_aa: CASSLPPPGPGGDTQYF

v_call: TRBV19
cdr3_length: 13
j_call: TRBJ2-5
d_call: .
clone_size: .
cdr3_nt: TGTGCCAGTAGTATTGGTCTTCGAGAGACCCAGTACTTC
cdr3_aa: CASSIGLRETQYF

v_call: TRBV12-3/TRBV12-4
cdr3_length: 13
j_call: TRBJ1-2
d_call: .
clone_size: .
cdr3_nt: TGTGCCAGCAGTCCGGGACGGAGATATGGCTACACCTTC
cdr3_aa: CASSPGRRYGYTF

v_call: TRBV4-2
cdr3_length: 13
j_call: TRBJ1-1
d_call: .
clone_size: .
cdr3_nt: TGTGCCAGCAGCCCAATCAAACAGCGTGAAGCTTTCTTT
cdr3_aa: CASSPIKQREAFF

v_call: TRBV19
cdr3_length: 14
j_call: TRBJ2-1
d_call: TRBD2
clone_size: .
cdr3_nt: TGTGCCAGTTCCGGACTAGCGGGAGGCTGGGAGCAGTTCTTC
cdr3_aa: CASSGLAGGWEQFF

v_call: TRBV6-5
cdr3_length: 13
j_call: TRBJ1-1
d_call: .
clone_size: .
cdr3_nt: TGTGCCAGCAGTTATTCGGGTGGTACTGAAGCTTTCTTT
cdr3_aa: CASSYSGGTEAFF

v_call: TRBV7-2
cdr3_length: 15
j_call: TRBJ2-7
d_call: TRBD2
clone_size: .
cdr3_nt: TGTGCCAGCAGTCCCGGACTAGCAAGCTCCTACGAGCAGTACTTC
cdr3_aa: CASSPGLASSYEQYF

v_call: TRBV5-4
cdr3_length: 15
j_call: TRBJ2-3
d_call: .
clone_size: .
cdr3_nt: TGTGCCAGCGGAAAACGGACTACCCGCACAGATACGCAGTATTTT
cdr3_aa: CASGKRTTRTDTQYF

v_call: TRBV7-6
cdr3_length: 13
j_call: TRBJ2-2
d_call: .
clone_size: .
cdr3_nt: TGTGCCAGCAGCTTAACGGGCACCGGGGAGCTGTTTTTT
cdr3_aa: CASSLTGTGELFF

v_call: TRBV20-1
cdr3_length: 13
j_call: TRBJ1-5
d_call: .
clone_size: .
cdr3_nt: TGCAGTGCTAGTAGGGGGACGAATCAGCCCCAGCATTTT
cdr3_aa: CSASRGTNQPQHF

v_call: TRBV9
cdr3_length: 13
j_call: TRBJ1-2
d_call: .
clone_size: .
cdr3_nt: TGTGCCAGCAGTTCTACTAGGGAGGATGGCTACACCTTC
cdr3_aa: CASSSTREDGYTF

v_call: TRBV30
cdr3_length: 16
j_call: TRBJ2-1
d_call: .
clone_size: .
cdr3_nt: TGTGCCTGGAGTGTACCCAGCCGGAGGGCCCGCAATGAGCAGTTCTTC
cdr3_aa: CAWSVPSRRARNEQFF

v_call: TRBV18
cdr3_length: 14
j_call: TRBJ1-2
d_call: TRBD1
clone_size: few
cdr3_nt: TGTGCCAGCTCACCTTCTCGGGACAGCTATGGCTACACCTTC
cdr3_aa: CASSPSRDSYGYTF

v_call: TRBV18
cdr3_length: 14
j_call: TRBJ2-3
d_call: .
clone_size: few
cdr3_nt: TGTGCCAGCTCACTTGCGGGGCGTACAGATACGCAGTATTTT
cdr3_aa: CASSLAGRTDTQYF

v_call: TRBV3-1/TRBV3-2
cdr3_length: 12
j_call: TRBJ2-7
d_call: .
clone_size: .
cdr3_nt: TGTGCCAGCAGCCAAGGGTCGCGGGAGCAGTACTTC
cdr3_aa: CASSQGSREQYF

v_call: TRBV12-3/TRBV12-4
cdr3_length: 12
j_call: TRBJ2-1
d_call: TRBD1
clone_size: .
cdr3_nt: TGTGCCAGCAGCCTAACCCGGGACAGGGGTTTCTTC
cdr3_aa: CASSLTRDRGFF

v_call: TRBV3-1/TRBV3-2
cdr3_length: 14
j_call: TRBJ2-3
d_call: .
clone_size: .
cdr3_nt: TGTGCCAGCAGCCAAATCGAGGTTACAGATACGCAGTATTTT
cdr3_aa: CASSQIEVTDTQYF

v_call: TRBV19
cdr3_length: 14
j_call: TRBJ1-5
d_call: .
clone_size: .
cdr3_nt: TGTGCCAGTAGTATATTTCAGGGTCGCCAGCCCCAGCATTTT
cdr3_aa: CASSIFQGRQPQHF

v_call: TRBV5-1
cdr3_length: 14
j_call: TRBJ2-7
d_call: TRBD1
clone_size: .
cdr3_nt: TGCGCCAGCAGCTTGGCGACAGGGGTTTACGAGCAGTACTTC
cdr3_aa: CASSLATGVYEQYF

v_call: TRBV24-1
cdr3_length: 15
j_call: TRBJ2-1
d_call: TRBD2
clone_size: .
cdr3_nt: TGTGCCACCAGTGATGAGAGCGGGAGGGACAATGAGCAGTTCTTC
cdr3_aa: CATSDESGRDNEQFF

v_call: TRBV10-3
cdr3_length: 13
j_call: TRBJ2-7
d_call: .
clone_size: .
cdr3_nt: TGTGCCATCAGGGCGGACGGGTCCTACGAGCAGTACTTC
cdr3_aa: CAIRADGSYEQYF

v_call: TRBV5-3
cdr3_length: 15
j_call: TRBJ2-1
d_call: TRBD2
clone_size: .
cdr3_nt: TGTGCCAGAAGCTTTGGGCGGGAGGGGGCAAATGAGCAGTTCTTC
cdr3_aa: CARSFGREGANEQFF

v_call: TRBV24-1
cdr3_length: 16
j_call: TRBJ2-5
d_call: .
clone_size: .
cdr3_nt: TGTGCCACCAGTGGTGGACAGCGGAGTGCAGAAGAGACCCAGTACTTC
cdr3_aa: CATSGGQRSAEETQYF

v_call: TRBV29-1
cdr3_length: 12
j_call: TRBJ1-2
d_call: TRBD1
clone_size: .
cdr3_nt: TGCAGCGTGGCAGGGGGCGGCTATGGCTACACCTTC
cdr3_aa: CSVAGGGYGYTF

v_call: TRBV15
cdr3_length: 17
j_call: TRBJ1-2
d_call: .
clone_size: .
cdr3_nt: TGTGCCACCAGCAGAGATTATAAAGGGAGACAGGAGAGAGGCTACACCTTC
cdr3_aa: CATSRDYKGRQERGYTF

v_call: TRBV5-6
cdr3_length: 16
j_call: TRBJ2-3
d_call: TRBD1
clone_size: .
cdr3_nt: TGTGCCAGCAGCTTTCGGACAGGGCCTGGGCCTGATACGCAGTATTTT
cdr3_aa: CASSFRTGPGPDTQYF

v_call: TRBV6-2/TRBV6-3
cdr3_length: 17
j_call: TRBJ1-5
d_call: TRBD1
clone_size: .
cdr3_nt: TGTGCCAGCAGTTACTCGATCAACAGGGGTATAAGTCAGCCCCAGCATTTT
cdr3_aa: CASSYSINRGISQPQHF

v_call: TRBV10-3
cdr3_length: 16
j_call: TRBJ2-5
d_call: TRBD2
clone_size: .
cdr3_nt: TGTGCCATCAGTGAAGCGGGGACTAGCGGAGAAGAGACCCAGTACTTC
cdr3_aa: CAISEAGTSGEETQYF

v_call: TRBV11-1
cdr3_length: 15
j_call: TRBJ1-2
d_call: .
clone_size: .
cdr3_nt: TGTGCCAGCAGCTTAGCGCAGCCGGGGGAGGATGGCTACACCTTC
cdr3_aa: CASSLAQPGEDGYTF

v_call: TRBV6-1
cdr3_length: 15
j_call: TRBJ1-2
d_call: .
clone_size: .
cdr3_nt: TGTGCCAGCAGTGAAGAAGGCGGAACAAACTATGGCTACACCTTC
cdr3_aa: CASSEEGGTNYGYTF

v_call: TRBV19
cdr3_length: 13
j_call: TRBJ1-4
d_call: .
clone_size: .
cdr3_nt: TGTGCCAGTAGGGTAGGGACTAATGAAAAACTGTTTTTT
cdr3_aa: CASRVGTNEKLFF

v_call: TRBV7-2
cdr3_length: 13
j_call: TRBJ1-1
d_call: .
clone_size: .
cdr3_nt: TGTGCCAGTTCCCAGGTGGGGGGGCACGGAGCTTTCTTT
cdr3_aa: CASSQVGGHGAFF

v_call: TRBV12-3/TRBV12-4
cdr3_length: 12
j_call: TRBJ1-1
d_call: .
clone_size: .
cdr3_nt: TGTGCCAGCAGTTCAACAGGACCCAGAGCTTTCTTT
cdr3_aa: CASSSTGPRAFF

v_call: TRBV6-1
cdr3_length: 16
j_call: TRBJ1-4
d_call: .
clone_size: .
cdr3_nt: TGTGCCAGCAGTGAACCTCCAGTTGCAACTAATGAAAAACTGTTTTTT
cdr3_aa: CASSEPPVATNEKLFF

v_call: TRBV7-2
cdr3_length: 14
j_call: TRBJ2-7
d_call: .
clone_size: .
cdr3_nt: TGTGCCAGCAGCCCGGTGGGAGGGGGCAGCGAGCAGTACTTC
cdr3_aa: CASSPVGGGSEQYF

v_call: TRBV27
cdr3_length: 15
j_call: TRBJ1-6
d_call: .
clone_size: few
cdr3_nt: TGTGCCAGCAGTTTTATGGGGAACCCTAACTCACCCCTCCACTTT
cdr3_aa: CASSFMGNPNSPLHF

v_call: TRBV14
cdr3_length: 16
j_call: TRBJ2-7
d_call: .
clone_size: .
cdr3_nt: TGTGCCAGCAGCCAAGCCTCTGACAGAATAGTAGGCGAGCAGTACTTC
cdr3_aa: CASSQASDRIVGEQYF

v_call: TRBV7-9
cdr3_length: 15
j_call: TRBJ2-7
d_call: TRBD1
clone_size: .
cdr3_nt: TGTGCCAGCAGCTTCTGGGGACAGGGGGCTTGGGAGCAGTACTTC
cdr3_aa: CASSFWGQGAWEQYF